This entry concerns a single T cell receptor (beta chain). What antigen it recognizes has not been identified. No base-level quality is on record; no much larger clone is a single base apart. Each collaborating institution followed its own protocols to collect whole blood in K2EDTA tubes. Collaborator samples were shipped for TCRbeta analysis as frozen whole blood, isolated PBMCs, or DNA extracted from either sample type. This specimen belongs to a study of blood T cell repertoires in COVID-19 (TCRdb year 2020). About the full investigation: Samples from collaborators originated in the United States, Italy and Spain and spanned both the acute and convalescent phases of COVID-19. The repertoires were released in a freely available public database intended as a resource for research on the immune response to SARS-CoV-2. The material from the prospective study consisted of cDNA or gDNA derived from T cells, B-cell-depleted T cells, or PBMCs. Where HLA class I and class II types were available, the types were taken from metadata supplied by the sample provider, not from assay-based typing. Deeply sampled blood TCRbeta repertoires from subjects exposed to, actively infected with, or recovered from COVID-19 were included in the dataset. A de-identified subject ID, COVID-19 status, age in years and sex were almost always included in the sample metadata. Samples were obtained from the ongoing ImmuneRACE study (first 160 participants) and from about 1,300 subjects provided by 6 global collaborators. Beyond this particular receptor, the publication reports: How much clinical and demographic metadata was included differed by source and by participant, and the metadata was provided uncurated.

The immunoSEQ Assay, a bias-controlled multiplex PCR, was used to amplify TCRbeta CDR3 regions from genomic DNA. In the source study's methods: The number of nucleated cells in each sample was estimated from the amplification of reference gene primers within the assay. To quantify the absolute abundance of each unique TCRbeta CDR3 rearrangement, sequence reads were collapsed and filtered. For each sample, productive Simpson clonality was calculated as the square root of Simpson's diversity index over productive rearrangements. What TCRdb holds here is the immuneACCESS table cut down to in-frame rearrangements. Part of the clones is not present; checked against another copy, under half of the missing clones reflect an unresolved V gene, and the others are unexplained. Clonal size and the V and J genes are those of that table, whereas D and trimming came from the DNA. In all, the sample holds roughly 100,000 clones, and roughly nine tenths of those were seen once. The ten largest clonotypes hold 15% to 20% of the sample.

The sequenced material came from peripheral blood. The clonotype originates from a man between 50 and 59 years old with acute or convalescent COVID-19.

The CDR3 corresponds to CASSAGQGMNTEAFF. The sequenced DNA is TGTGCCAGTAGTGCCGGACAGGGGATGAACACTGAAGCTTTCTTT. The rearrangement combines TRBV19 with TRBJ1-1; TRBD1 agrees with 9 junctional bases. The germline V gene (reference sequence) supplies CDR1 LNHDA and CDR2 SQIVND. The CDR3 holds 15 amino acids from the cysteine to the phenylalanine. The sequence is cut down to CDR3 DNA, 45 bases in frame from base 1. Unmatched junction bases come to 4, with V trimmed by 5 bases and J by 0 bases.